This is a list of T cell receptor beta chains from one sample in a study of shared clonotypes between healthy human individuals. Libraries were prepared by immunoSEQ multiplex PCR; TCRdb keeps only in-frame clonotypes and omits some of them. The sample lists under 650,000 clones, about 95% occurring once. Sequencing input: naive CD4+ T cells sorted from blood. These receptors all come from a woman between 25 and 40 years old in good health. Both conserved end residues are part of each CDR3. The D gene is left open where the match is weak. For some rows the clone size is stated as once, few or many, or as a class when expanded; others skip it.

j_call: TRBJ2-7
v_call: TRBV30
clone_size: .
d_call: .
cdr3_nt: TGTGCCTGGAGTGTACGGGCTACCTACGAGCAGTACTTC
cdr3_aa: CAWSVRATYEQYF

j_call: TRBJ1-2
v_call: TRBV28
clone_size: .
d_call: TRBD1
cdr3_nt: TGTGCCAGCAGGGACAGGAGGTTTAATTTTGGCTACACCTTC
cdr3_aa: CASRDRRFNFGYTF

j_call: TRBJ1-3
v_call: TRBV5-6
clone_size: .
d_call: .
cdr3_nt: TGTGCCAGCAGCGGGGTTGCGGGCTCTGGAAACACCATATATTTT
cdr3_aa: CASSGVAGSGNTIYF

j_call: TRBJ2-7
v_call: TRBV10-3
clone_size: .
d_call: .
cdr3_nt: TGTGCCATCAATGAGGGGATCGGCGGTACCTACGAGCAGTACTTC
cdr3_aa: CAINEGIGGTYEQYF

j_call: TRBJ1-4
v_call: TRBV28
clone_size: .
d_call: .
cdr3_nt: TGTGCCAGCAGTTTGGGGGGGTATGAAAAACTGTTTTTT
cdr3_aa: CASSLGGYEKLFF

j_call: TRBJ2-7
v_call: TRBV9
clone_size: .
d_call: TRBD2
cdr3_nt: TGTGCCAGCAGCGTAGAGCCGACTAGCGGTTCGGAGCAGTACTTC
cdr3_aa: CASSVEPTSGSEQYF

j_call: TRBJ1-2
v_call: TRBV28
clone_size: .
d_call: .
cdr3_nt: TGTGCCAGCAGTCAGGGGAACTATGGCTACACCTTC
cdr3_aa: CASSQGNYGYTF

j_call: TRBJ2-3
v_call: TRBV7-3
clone_size: .
d_call: .
cdr3_nt: TGTGCCAGCAGCTTAAATCTTAACACAGATACGCAGTATTTT
cdr3_aa: CASSLNLNTDTQYF

j_call: TRBJ2-5
v_call: TRBV2
clone_size: .
d_call: .
cdr3_nt: TGTGCCAGCGGAGCGGAGGGACAAGAGACCCAGTACTTC
cdr3_aa: CASGAEGQETQYF

j_call: TRBJ2-1
v_call: TRBV4-1
clone_size: .
d_call: .
cdr3_nt: TGCGCCAGCAGCCAACGGGGCAGGGGACTGGATGAGCAGTTCTTC
cdr3_aa: CASSQRGRGLDEQFF

j_call: TRBJ1-1
v_call: TRBV6-6
clone_size: .
d_call: TRBD1
cdr3_nt: TGTGCCAGCACCTACTCACAGGGGTGGGACACTGAAGCTTTCTTT
cdr3_aa: CASTYSQGWDTEAFF

j_call: TRBJ1-4
v_call: TRBV6-6
clone_size: .
d_call: .
cdr3_nt: TGTGCCAGCAGTCCAGGGTTGGCTAATGAAAAACTGTTTTTT
cdr3_aa: CASSPGLANEKLFF

j_call: TRBJ1-4
v_call: TRBV2
clone_size: .
d_call: TRBD1
cdr3_nt: TGTGCCAGCAGTGAGGGGAGGACAGGCCTTAATGAAAAACTGTTTTTT
cdr3_aa: CASSEGRTGLNEKLFF

j_call: TRBJ2-7
v_call: TRBV5-4
clone_size: .
d_call: TRBD2
cdr3_nt: TGTGCCAGCAGCTTGCTAGCGGAAGGCGAGCAGTACTTC
cdr3_aa: CASSLLAEGEQYF

j_call: TRBJ2-2
v_call: TRBV5-1
clone_size: .
d_call: .
cdr3_nt: TGCGCCAGCAGCTTGGGACTAATGAACACCGGGGAGCTGTTTTTT
cdr3_aa: CASSLGLMNTGELFF

j_call: TRBJ1-3
v_call: TRBV5-1
clone_size: once
d_call: TRBD1
cdr3_nt: TGCGCCAGCAGCTCAGGCGGGACAGGCAACTCTGGAAACACCATATATTTT
cdr3_aa: CASSSGGTGNSGNTIYF

j_call: TRBJ2-6
v_call: TRBV30
clone_size: .
d_call: .
cdr3_nt: TGTGCCTGGACCCCCCCGCGAGGTTCCGATGGGGCCAACGTCCTGACTTTC
cdr3_aa: CAWTPPRGSDGANVLTF

j_call: TRBJ2-3
v_call: TRBV5-3
clone_size: .
d_call: TRBD2
cdr3_nt: TGTGCCAGAAGCCCAAAAGGACTAGCGGGAGGCTCCAGCACAGATACGCAGTATTTT
cdr3_aa: CARSPKGLAGGSSTDTQYF

j_call: TRBJ2-7
v_call: TRBV27
clone_size: .
d_call: .
cdr3_nt: TGTGCCAGCAGCCCTTCCTTGGGACGGAAGCAATACGAGCAGTACTTC
cdr3_aa: CASSPSLGRKQYEQYF

j_call: TRBJ2-7
v_call: TRBV28
clone_size: .
d_call: .
cdr3_nt: TGTGCCAGCAGTGCTACAGGACAGCCCTACTACGAGCAGTACTTC
cdr3_aa: CASSATGQPYYEQYF

j_call: TRBJ2-5
v_call: TRBV30
clone_size: .
d_call: .
cdr3_nt: TGTGCCTGGAGTGCGGACGGCCCTAGGGAGCAGTACTTC
cdr3_aa: CAWSADGPREQYF

j_call: TRBJ2-5
v_call: TRBV27
clone_size: .
d_call: .
cdr3_nt: TGTGCCAGCAGTCAGAACTGGCAGGAGACCCAGTACTTC
cdr3_aa: CASSQNWQETQYF

j_call: TRBJ1-4
v_call: TRBV5-1
clone_size: once
d_call: .
cdr3_nt: TGCGCCAGCAGCTTGGTCAGGGGAATGAGTGAAAAACTGTTTTTT
cdr3_aa: CASSLVRGMSEKLFF

j_call: TRBJ2-7
v_call: TRBV25-1
clone_size: .
d_call: .
cdr3_nt: TGTGCCAGCAGTCCGACAGGAACCTACGAGCAGTACTTC
cdr3_aa: CASSPTGTYEQYF

j_call: TRBJ2-7
v_call: TRBV5-1
clone_size: .
d_call: TRBD1
cdr3_nt: TGCGCCAGCAGCGCAAACAGGGGCGAGCAGTACTTC
cdr3_aa: CASSANRGEQYF

j_call: TRBJ2-3
v_call: TRBV10-3
clone_size: .
d_call: TRBD2
cdr3_nt: TGTGCCATCAGTGGCCGGTTAGCGGGCCCTAGCACAGATACGCAGTATTTT
cdr3_aa: CAISGRLAGPSTDTQYF

j_call: TRBJ2-7
v_call: TRBV15
clone_size: .
d_call: TRBD2
cdr3_nt: TGTGCCACCAGCCGAGTCACTAGCGGGATATACGAGCAGTACTTC
cdr3_aa: CATSRVTSGIYEQYF

j_call: TRBJ2-3
v_call: TRBV19
clone_size: .
d_call: .
cdr3_nt: TGTGCCAGCAGCCGGGACTCCCCAACCTTGAGGCAGTATTTT
cdr3_aa: CASSRDSPTLRQYF

j_call: TRBJ2-1
v_call: TRBV18
clone_size: .
d_call: .
cdr3_nt: TGTGCCAGCTCACCCAACAGCTATGGGAACTACAATGAGCAGTTCTTC
cdr3_aa: CASSPNSYGNYNEQFF

j_call: TRBJ2-3
v_call: TRBV25-1
clone_size: .
d_call: TRBD2
cdr3_nt: TGTGCCAGCAGTGGGGGACTAGGGGCAAGTTTCGACACAGATACGCAGTATTTT
cdr3_aa: CASSGGLGASFDTDTQYF

j_call: TRBJ1-2
v_call: TRBV28
clone_size: .
d_call: .
cdr3_nt: TGTGCCAGCAGTCTGAGACCAGGAAGAGAGTATGGCTACACCTTC
cdr3_aa: CASSLRPGREYGYTF

j_call: TRBJ2-7
v_call: TRBV6-5
clone_size: few
d_call: TRBD2
cdr3_nt: TGTGCCAGCAGTTCAAGCGGGAGGGCCAACGAGCAGTACTTC
cdr3_aa: CASSSSGRANEQYF

j_call: TRBJ2-2
v_call: TRBV4-2
clone_size: .
d_call: .
cdr3_nt: TGTGCCAGCAGCCCACAGCCATTACGGGGGGAGCTGTTTTTT
cdr3_aa: CASSPQPLRGELFF

j_call: TRBJ1-1
v_call: TRBV5-1
clone_size: .
d_call: TRBD1
cdr3_nt: TGCGCCAGCAGCTTGGCTGGGACAGGGAACACTGAAGCTTTCTTT
cdr3_aa: CASSLAGTGNTEAFF

j_call: TRBJ2-5
v_call: TRBV2
clone_size: .
d_call: .
cdr3_nt: TGTGCCAGCAGTGATGTGGGGGCCAGAGAGACCCAGTACTTC
cdr3_aa: CASSDVGARETQYF

j_call: TRBJ2-7
v_call: TRBV18
clone_size: .
d_call: .
cdr3_nt: TGTGCCAGCTCACTAGCCACCCCCTCCTACGAGCAGTACTTC
cdr3_aa: CASSLATPSYEQYF

j_call: TRBJ2-2
v_call: TRBV28
clone_size: .
d_call: TRBD2
cdr3_nt: TGTGCCGGCGGGAGGGCCGACACCGGGGAGCTGTTTTTT
cdr3_aa: CAGGRADTGELFF

j_call: TRBJ2-1
v_call: TRBV5-5
clone_size: .
d_call: TRBD2
cdr3_nt: TGTGCCAGCAGCCTCCTCGGGACTAGCGGGTCCAATGAGCAGTTCTTC
cdr3_aa: CASSLLGTSGSNEQFF

j_call: TRBJ2-1
v_call: TRBV5-1
clone_size: .
d_call: .
cdr3_nt: TGCGCCAGCAGCGGACCGGGGACCTCCTACAATGAGCAGTTCTTC
cdr3_aa: CASSGPGTSYNEQFF

j_call: TRBJ2-1
v_call: TRBV29-1
clone_size: .
d_call: .
cdr3_nt: TGCAGGAAGTGGGGACTCGTATACAATGAGCAGTTCTTC
cdr3_aa: CRKWGLVYNEQFF

j_call: TRBJ2-3
v_call: TRBV30
clone_size: .
d_call: .
cdr3_nt: TGTGCCTGGACCTTGGCCTATAGCACAGATACGCAGTATTTT
cdr3_aa: CAWTLAYSTDTQYF

j_call: TRBJ1-5
v_call: TRBV5-3
clone_size: .
d_call: .
cdr3_nt: TGTGCCAGAAGCACCAATCAGCCCCAGCATTTT
cdr3_aa: CARSTNQPQHF

j_call: TRBJ2-5
v_call: TRBV10-3
clone_size: .
d_call: .
cdr3_nt: TGTGCCATCAGTGAGGGTGCAGAGACCCAGTACTTC
cdr3_aa: CAISEGAETQYF

j_call: TRBJ2-7
v_call: TRBV5-4
clone_size: .
d_call: .
cdr3_nt: TGTGCCAGCAGCTTGGGGCGGACCGAGCAGTACTTC
cdr3_aa: CASSLGRTEQYF

j_call: TRBJ1-2
v_call: TRBV10-2
clone_size: .
d_call: .
cdr3_nt: TGCGCCACTTCGGGCCCCCAAGGGGTTAGGGCTTTAGGCTATGGCTACACCTTC
cdr3_aa: CATSGPQGVRALGYGYTF

j_call: TRBJ1-1
v_call: TRBV10-3
clone_size: once
d_call: .
cdr3_nt: TGTGCCATCAGTGAGGAGGGCAGCCCGGGGAACACTGAAGCTTTCTTT
cdr3_aa: CAISEEGSPGNTEAFF

j_call: TRBJ1-1
v_call: TRBV10-1
clone_size: .
d_call: .
cdr3_nt: TGCGCCAGCAGTGAGGGACAGCCCGGTGGCACTGAAGCTTTCTTT
cdr3_aa: CASSEGQPGGTEAFF